Included here is one T cell receptor (beta chain) sequence, with context. Its target is not known. These data are taken from a study of OX40 agonist ivuxolimab in advanced cancers. Study information: A male proportion of 70% to 90% was recorded, with mean age roughly 62 years and range about 23 to 90. Three partial responders included one hepatocellular carcinoma patient and two cutaneous melanoma patients. Study findings and constraints: CD4+ and CD8+ T cells in blood underwent clonal expansion by week 6 at 0.1 to 3.0 mg/kg.

Profiling relied on immunoSEQ multiplex PCR, and the TCRdb table lists in-frame clones only, not all of them. The sample carries just over 95,000 clones, roughly 89% recorded once. This specimen consisted of CD4+ or CD8+ T cells sorted from blood, obtained in a trial of the OX40 agonist ivuxolimab. This receptor was taken from an adult with an advanced solid tumor such as melanoma, head and neck, liver or kidney cancer.

CDR3 nucleotide sequence: TGCGCCAGCAGCTTGGGGGGTCCAGGGTGGAATACGCAGTATTTT. The encoded protein is CASSLGGPGWNTQYF. The chain carries TRBV5-1 and TRBJ2-3; D may be TRBD1 (5 bases). CDR3 length equals 15 residues. The germline V and J ends were trimmed by 0 bases and 7 bases, with 15 bases remaining between them. Germline V CDR1 and CDR2: SGHRS, YFSETQ.